Following are 14 T cell receptor beta chains from one sample sequenced in a study of CD8+ T cells in alopecia areata. As the sequencing template, cDNA was produced by extracting RNA and reverse transcribing it. Profiled with immunoSEQ multiplex PCR; TCRdb holds only in-frame clones, not every one. Seen here are 90,000 to 120,000 clones, 84% observed once, and the top ten hold 20% to 25%. Treatment reported: oral pan-JAK inhibitor, 5-10 mg twice daily. The sample was CD8+ T cells sorted from blood, taken at week 24, from a patient treated with tofacitinib. These receptors all stem from a human donor with alopecia areata.

Only one count was recorded for this clone. V gene TRBV27 combines with J gene TRBJ1-2, with D possibly matching TRBD1 (6 bases). Germline V gene lookup returns CDR1 MNHEY and CDR2 SMNVEV (reference sequence). Trimming removed 4 bases at V and 7 bases at J, with 13 bases between. The CDR3 runs 13 residues. The CDR3 sequence: CASSSTQGGGYTF. The CDR3 nucleotides are TGTGCCAGCAGTTCAACACAGGGCGGTGGCTACACCTTC.

The chain carries TRBV2 and TRBJ2-3; 13 nucleotides line up with TRBD2. J was trimmed by 2 bases and V by 2 bases; bases with no gene match: 1. The CDR3 spans 16 residues. Germline CDR1 is SNHLY and CDR2 is FYNNEI. The CDR3 loop is CASSETSGGATDTQYF. The CDR3 DNA reads as TGTGCCAGCAGTGAAACTAGCGGGGGGGCCACAGATACGCAGTATTTT. Together with reference TRBV2 and TRBJ2-3, the CDR3 gives the full variable domain: EPEVTQTPSHQVTQMGQEVILRCVPISNHLYFYWYRQILGQKVEFLVSFYNNEISEKSEIFDDQFSVERPDGSNFTLKIRSTKLEDSAMYFCASSETSGGATDTQYFGPGTRLTVL.

This clone was recorded once. The V and J genes are TRBV27 and TRBJ1-1; TRBD1 agrees at 7 bases. This CDR3 has 13 amino acids. V was clipped by 3 bases and J by 7 bases; unmatched bases: 5. Germline V gives CDR1 MNHEY, CDR2 SMNVEV (reference sequence). CDR3 sequence reads: CASSLGQLNEAFF. CDR3 DNA sequence: TGTGCCAGCAGTTTGGGACAGCTAAATGAAGCTTTCTTT.

This clone was seen a few times. The chain couples TRBV7-9 to TRBJ2-5; 8 bases are a match to TRBD1. With 4 bases clipped from V and 4 bases from J, the junction kept 5 bases outside the gene matches. This CDR3 contains 14 residues. The germline gives CDR1 SEHNR, CDR2 FQNEAQ (reference sequence). The CDR3 nucleotides are TGTGCCAGCAGCTCCCCCGGGACAGGAGAGACCCAGTACTTC. As protein: CASSSPGTGETQYF. Full variable domain (rest looked up from reference TRBV7-9 and TRBJ2-5): DTGVSQNPRHKITKRGQNVTFRCDPISEHNRLYWYRQTLGQGPEFLTYFQNEAQLEKSRLLSDRFSAERPKGSFSTLEIQRTEQGDSAMYLCASSSPGTGETQYFGPGTRLLVL.

The table lists this clone with a few counts. The chain recombines TRBV6-6 with TRBJ1-4; D is uncertain. V lost 2 bases to trimming and J lost 11 bases, with 15 bases between them. The CDR3 is 14 amino acids. From germline, CDR1 is MNHNY and CDR2 SVGAGI (reference sequence). The CDR3 region has the DNA TGTGCCAGCAGTTACGAAAGTTTTGCGGGGAAACTGTTTTTT. Translated: CASSYESFAGKLFF.

The rearrangement links TRBV29-1 to TRBJ2-7; 9 nucleotides align to TRBD1. The germline gives CDR1 SQVTM, CDR2 ANQGSEA. After removal of 4 bases from V and 7 bases from J, the junction contained 8 bases not matched to a gene. The CDR3 covers 13 residues. The CDR3 protein is CSVGGQGSVEQYF. The CDR3 DNA reads TGCAGCGTTGGGGGACAGGGAAGTGTAGAGCAGTACTTC.

The CDR3 sequence is CASALGGTEAFF. DNA for the CDR3: TGTGCTAGTGCCTTGGGGGGAACTGAAGCTTTCTTT. The rearrangement uses TRBV12-5 and TRBJ1-1; D perhaps matches TRBD1 (5 bases). The germline V gene encodes CDR1 LGHNT and CDR2 FRNRAP. This CDR3 is 12 amino acids long. Trimming removed 7 bases from V and 5 bases from J, with 11 bases in between.

The V and J genes are TRBV13 and TRBJ2-2; D remains unclear. The CDR3 runs 11 residues. The germline V gene encodes CDR1 PRHDT and CDR2 FYEKMQ (reference sequence). V was pared by 2 bases and J by 5 bases, with 0 bases between. CDR3 coding DNA: TGTGCCAGCAGCTTAACCGGGGAGCTGTTTTTT. It is translated as CASSLTGELFF.

This clone was seen only once. This chain links TRBV2 with TRBJ2-7, with TRBD1 matching 7 bases. Germline CDR1 reads SNHLY; CDR2 reads FYNNEI. The CDR3 is 15 residues long. Trimming removed 6 bases from V and 2 bases from J; junction bases left unmatched: 10. The CDR3 loop reads CASSVNGTAPYEQYF. CDR3 in DNA: TGTGCCAGCAGCGTGAACGGGACAGCTCCCTACGAGCAGTACTTC.

The chain couples TRBV4-3 to TRBJ1-4, with D perhaps TRBD1 (6 bases). The CDR3 has 16 amino acids. Germline CDR1 is LGHNA and CDR2 is YSLEER. With 0 bases removed from V and 7 bases from J, the gap between germline ends came to 15 bases. This CDR3 is CASSQDWGGRGEKLFF. The CDR3 DNA reads TGCGCCAGCAGCCAAGATTGGGGGGGCAGGGGTGAAAAACTGTTTTTT.

This chain joins TRBV29-1 and TRBJ2-3; 13 nucleotides match TRBD2. The germline V gene encodes CDR1 SQVTM and CDR2 ANQGSEA. V dropped 3 bases and J dropped 2; count of bases not matched to a gene: 23. There are 22 residues in the CDR3. The CDR3 sequence: CSVETVGLTSGGARGDTDTQYF. The DNA of the CDR3 is TGCAGCGTTGAGACGGTCGGACTAACTAGCGGGGGGGCCAGAGGGGACACAGATACGCAGTATTTT.

V usage is TRBV4-3 and J usage is TRBJ2-7; TRBD1 matches 8 bases. The CDR3 spans 17 residues. Germline V gives CDR1 LGHNA, CDR2 YSLEER. Unmatched junction bases numbered 9, after V lost 0 bases and J lost 2 bases. CDR3 sequence: CASSQEAGGQGPYEQYF. DNA for the CDR3: TGCGCCAGCAGCCAAGAGGCCGGAGGACAGGGTCCCTACGAGCAGTACTTC.

The chain couples TRBV19 to TRBJ1-1, with a tentative D call TRBD1 (6 bases). Per germline, CDR1 LNHDA and CDR2 SQIVND (reference sequence). The CDR3 sequence is 11 residues long. With 8 bases removed from V and 5 bases from J, the gap between germline ends came to 9 bases. The CDR3 region is CASYRGTEAFF. CDR3 bases: TGTGCCAGTTATAGGGGGACTGAAGCTTTCTTT.

The chain is built from TRBV6-5 and TRBJ2-5, with a weak D call TRBD1 (6 bases). Judging by the DNA end, TRBJ2-7 fits better; the J call may be wrong. This CDR3 has 14 residues. CDR1 is MNHEY and CDR2 is SVGAGI in the germline V gene. The CDR3 spells CASSYQQGPYEQYF. CDR3 coding DNA: TGTGCCAGCAGTTACCAACAGGGTCCCTACGAGCAGTACTTC.